The rows below give T cell receptor beta chains drawn from one sample of a study of cytomegalovirus exposure and HLA in healthy donors. The assay was immunoSEQ multiplex PCR, and TCRdb's table has in-frame clones only and misses some. The profile shows some 110,000 clones, more than 75% of them singletons. Sequenced sample: PBMCs. These receptors were collected from a woman aged 55-70 years in good health and CMV-seropositive. CDR3s include the opening cysteine and the closing phenylalanine or tryptophan. Fields, in order: clone size, J gene, D gene, CDR3 length, V gene, CDR3 protein, CDR3 DNA. A D gene is named only where the DNA matches it firmly. Some rows mark clone size as missing; the rest say once, few, many or name a class of expanded clone.

size: .; J: TRBJ1-2; D: TRBD1; length: 14; V: TRBV4-1; CDR3: CASSPAPATGYNTF; DNA: TGCGCCAGCAGCCCTGCCCCAGCGACAGGGTACAACACCTTC
size: .; J: TRBJ2-5; D: TRBD2; length: 15; V: TRBV7-2; CDR3: CASSPELAGAKTTYF; DNA: TGTGCCAGCAGCCCCGAATTAGCGGGGGCGAAGACCACCTACTTC
size: .; J: TRBJ2-1; D: TRBD1; length: 12; V: TRBV6-5; CDR3: CASSPGQGAPLF; DNA: TGTGCCAGCAGCCCCGGACAGGGGGCACCCCTCTTC
size: .; J: TRBJ2-1; D: .; length: 16; V: TRBV27; CDR3: CASSFLGASSYNEQFF; DNA: TGTGCCAGCAGTTTTCTGGGGGCTAGCTCCTACAATGAGCAGTTCTTC
size: once; J: TRBJ2-7; D: TRBD2; length: 16; V: TRBV19; CDR3: CASSGYTQGLAYEQYF; DNA: TGTGCCAGTAGTGGCTACACTCAGGGACTAGCCTACGAGCAGTACTTC
size: .; J: TRBJ2-3; D: .; length: 14; V: TRBV12-5; CDR3: CASGLDSSTDTQYF; DNA: TGTGCTAGTGGTTTAGACAGTAGCACAGATACGCAGTATTTT
size: few; J: TRBJ1-2; D: .; length: 14; V: TRBV18; CDR3: CASSPTRTDYGYTF; DNA: TGTGCCAGCTCACCAACTCGGACAGACTATGGCTACACCTTC
size: .; J: TRBJ2-5; D: .; length: 14; V: TRBV7-2; CDR3: CASSSRAEGGTQYF; DNA: TGTGCCAGCAGCTCTCGGGCCGAAGGGGGGACCCAGTACTTC
size: .; J: TRBJ2-7; D: TRBD1; length: 15; V: TRBV9; CDR3: CASSGPGQPSYEQYF; DNA: TGTGCCAGCAGCGGGCCGGGACAGCCTTCCTACGAGCAGTACTTC
size: .; J: TRBJ1-1; D: TRBD1; length: 15; V: TRBV6-6; CDR3: CASSPTTGVNTEAFF; DNA: TGTGCCAGCAGTCCGACGACAGGGGTGAACACTGAAGCTTTCTTT
size: once; J: TRBJ2-1; D: TRBD1; length: 15; V: TRBV19; CDR3: CASSSDRAPHNEQFF; DNA: TGTGCCAGTAGCTCCGACAGGGCGCCCCACAATGAGCAGTTCTTC
size: .; J: TRBJ2-5; D: TRBD1; length: 14; V: TRBV6-1; CDR3: CASSEVQGQETQYF; DNA: TGTGCCAGCAGTGAAGTACAGGGGCAAGAGACCCAGTACTTC
size: .; J: TRBJ2-1; D: TRBD1; length: 16; V: TRBV4-2; CDR3: CASSYRDRGTGRSRFF; DNA: TGTGCCAGCAGCTACCGGGACAGGGGGACCGGGAGGTCGAGGTTCTTC
size: .; J: TRBJ1-2; D: .; length: 15; V: TRBV7-9; CDR3: CASSLSQGANYGYTF; DNA: TGTGCCAGCAGCTTATCACAGGGAGCTAACTATGGCTACACCTTC
size: .; J: TRBJ2-1; D: TRBD2; length: 19; V: TRBV23-1; CDR3: CASAEMEVAGGTTYNEQFF; DNA: TGCGCCAGCGCCGAGATGGAAGTAGCGGGAGGCACGACCTACAATGAGCAGTTCTTC
size: .; J: TRBJ1-6; D: .; length: 16; V: TRBV5-1; CDR3: CASSLEEGTRNSPLHF; DNA: TGCGCCAGCAGCTTGGAGGAGGGCACGCGTAATTCACCCCTCCACTTT
size: .; J: TRBJ1-6; D: .; length: 12; V: TRBV4-2; CDR3: CASSPPQRALHF; DNA: TGTGCCAGCAGCCCACCTCAGAGGGCCCTCCACTTT
size: .; J: TRBJ2-1; D: TRBD1; length: 13; V: TRBV6-1; CDR3: CASRAGQGGEQFF; DNA: TGTGCCAGCAGAGCGGGACAGGGAGGCGAGCAGTTCTTC
size: .; J: TRBJ2-2; D: .; length: 16; V: TRBV10-3; CDR3: CAISEPLATNTGELFF; DNA: TGTGCCATCAGTGAGCCGCTAGCCACGAACACCGGGGAGCTGTTTTTT
size: .; J: TRBJ1-1; D: .; length: 13; V: TRBV7-9; CDR3: CSSTTTGNTEAFF; DNA: TGTTCCAGCACAACAACGGGGAACACTGAAGCTTTCTTT
size: .; J: TRBJ2-1; D: .; length: 16; V: TRBV14; CDR3: CASSQLLGSGYNEQFF; DNA: TGTGCCAGCAGCCAACTCCTCGGGAGCGGCTACAATGAGCAGTTCTTC
size: .; J: TRBJ1-1; D: .; length: 13; V: TRBV11-3; CDR3: CASSRRGNTEAFF; DNA: TGTGCCAGCAGCCGTCGGGGGAACACTGAAGCTTTCTTT
size: .; J: TRBJ2-7; D: .; length: 15; V: TRBV11-2; CDR3: CASRRPTSFVYEQYF; DNA: TGTGCCAGCAGACGACCGACTAGTTTCGTCTACGAGCAGTACTTC
size: .; J: TRBJ1-2; D: .; length: 15; V: TRBV4-3; CDR3: CASSQEWRNFYGYTF; DNA: TGCGCCAGCAGCCAAGAATGGCGGAACTTCTATGGCTACACCTTC
size: few; J: TRBJ2-4; D: TRBD1; length: 18; V: TRBV5-4; CDR3: CASSLVITGDLAKNIQYF; DNA: TGTGCCAGCAGCTTGGTGATAACAGGGGACCTAGCCAAAAACATTCAGTACTTC
size: .; J: TRBJ1-1; D: .; length: 15; V: TRBV27; CDR3: CASRSPGHKNTEAFF; DNA: TGTGCCAGCAGGTCACCGGGACACAAGAACACTGAAGCCTTCTTT
size: .; J: TRBJ2-3; D: TRBD2; length: 16; V: TRBV2; CDR3: CASSTRTSGSTDTQYF; DNA: TGTGCCAGCAGTACCAGGACTAGCGGTAGCACAGATACGCAGTATTTT
size: .; J: TRBJ1-1; D: TRBD1; length: 14; V: TRBV11-3; CDR3: CASSPGGAASEAFF; DNA: TGTGCCAGCAGTCCAGGGGGCGCAGCTTCCGAAGCTTTCTTT
size: .; J: TRBJ2-1; D: TRBD2; length: 17; V: TRBV19; CDR3: CASSMILAGGSYNEQFF; DNA: TGTGCCAGTAGTATGATTCTAGCGGGGGGCTCCTACAATGAGCAGTTCTTC
size: .; J: TRBJ2-2; D: .; length: 13; V: TRBV27; CDR3: CASSSTNTGELFF; DNA: TGTGCCAGCAGTTCAACGAACACCGGGGAGCTGTTTTTT
size: .; J: TRBJ2-7; D: TRBD1; length: 15; V: TRBV6-6; CDR3: CASSYRGTGFAEQYF; DNA: TGTGCCAGCAGTTACAGGGGGACAGGGTTTGCCGAGCAGTACTTC
size: .; J: TRBJ2-6; D: .; length: 15; V: TRBV28; CDR3: CASSFASSGANVLTF; DNA: TGTGCCAGCAGTTTTGCTAGCTCTGGGGCCAACGTCCTGACTTTC
size: .; J: TRBJ2-3; D: .; length: 17; V: TRBV4-3; CDR3: CASSQDLAHRGTDTQYF; DNA: TGCGCCAGCAGCCAAGATCTTGCGCACCGGGGCACAGATACGCAGTATTTT
size: .; J: TRBJ2-7; D: TRBD1; length: 15; V: TRBV30; CDR3: CAWSTGTGPGAEQYF; DNA: TGTGCCTGGAGTACCGGGACAGGGCCCGGGGCCGAGCAGTACTTC
size: .; J: TRBJ1-2; D: TRBD1; length: 17; V: TRBV9; CDR3: CASSAELGQAANYGYTF; DNA: TGTGCCAGCAGCGCTGAACTAGGACAGGCCGCTAACTATGGCTACACCTTC
size: once; J: TRBJ1-2; D: .; length: 11; V: TRBV19; CDR3: CASSIYYGYTF; DNA: TGTGCCAGTAGTATTTACTACGGCTACACCTTC
size: .; J: TRBJ1-2; D: .; length: 11; V: TRBV30; CDR3: CAWGRRGGYTF; DNA: TGTGCCTGGGGAAGGAGGGGTGGCTACACCTTC
size: .; J: TRBJ1-5; D: .; length: 11; V: TRBV10-1; CDR3: CANTHDQPQHF; DNA: TGCGCCAACACACACGATCAGCCCCAGCATTTT
size: .; J: TRBJ1-3; D: .; length: 14; V: TRBV29-1; CDR3: CSVENLESGNTIYF; DNA: TGCAGCGTTGAAAATTTGGAGTCTGGAAACACCATATATTTT
size: .; J: TRBJ2-2; D: .; length: 18; V: TRBV5-1; CDR3: CASSLAGGQMSNTGELFF; DNA: TGCGCCAGCAGCTTGGCCGGCGGACAGATGTCGAACACCGGGGAGCTGTTTTTT
size: .; J: TRBJ1-2; D: .; length: 17; V: TRBV19; CDR3: CASSIIVLLKLNYGYTF; DNA: TGTGCCAGTAGTATTATCGTCTTACTGAAGCTTAACTATGGCTACACCTTC
size: .; J: TRBJ2-7; D: TRBD1; length: 14; V: TRBV27; CDR3: CASSKQGAGYEQYF; DNA: TGTGCCAGCAGTAAACAGGGGGCAGGGTACGAGCAGTACTTC
size: .; J: TRBJ1-1; D: TRBD1; length: 16; V: TRBV5-1; CDR3: CASSLGNTGGETEAFF; DNA: TGCGCCAGCAGCTTGGGGAATACAGGGGGAGAGACTGAAGCTTTCTTT
size: .; J: TRBJ2-1; D: .; length: 17; V: TRBV9; CDR3: CASSVAGGLGPYNEQFF; DNA: TGTGCCAGCAGCGTCGCCGGCGGGCTTGGGCCCTACAATGAGCAGTTCTTC
size: .; J: TRBJ1-5; D: .; length: 15; V: TRBV11-2; CDR3: CASSLGAGGVLPQHF; DNA: TGTGCCAGCAGCTTAGGAGCGGGTGGTGTGTTGCCCCAGCATTTT
size: .; J: TRBJ2-7; D: TRBD1; length: 15; V: TRBV29-1; CDR3: CSVLDPGQGAGEQYF; DNA: TGCAGCGTTTTAGATCCGGGACAGGGGGCGGGTGAGCAGTACTTC
size: .; J: TRBJ1-5; D: .; length: 16; V: TRBV28; CDR3: CASTPRLGLPNQPQHF; DNA: TGTGCCAGCACCCCTCGTCTAGGTCTGCCCAATCAGCCCCAGCATTTT
size: .; J: TRBJ1-1; D: TRBD1; length: 14; V: TRBV7-2; CDR3: CASSLSQGVTEAFF; DNA: TGTGCCAGCAGCTTATCACAGGGGGTTACTGAAGCTTTCTTT
size: .; J: TRBJ2-3; D: TRBD2; length: 15; V: TRBV7-7; CDR3: CASSSGLVGTDTQYF; DNA: TGTGCTAGCAGCTCCGGACTAGTGGGAACAGATACGCAGTATTTT
size: .; J: TRBJ1-5; D: TRBD1; length: 14; V: TRBV18; CDR3: CASSLGTDNQPQHF; DNA: TGTGCCAGCTCACTCGGGACAGACAATCAGCCCCAGCATTTT
size: .; J: TRBJ1-1; D: .; length: 13; V: TRBV30; CDR3: CAWSGRGRTEAFF; DNA: TGTGCCTGGAGTGGCAGGGGACGCACTGAAGCTTTCTTT
size: .; J: TRBJ1-2; D: .; length: 15; V: TRBV11-2; CDR3: CASRRIGRGNYGYTF; DNA: TGTGCCAGCAGACGAATTGGAAGGGGTAACTATGGCTACACCTTC
size: .; J: TRBJ1-4; D: .; length: 14; V: TRBV7-2; CDR3: CASSTTGYYEKLFF; DNA: TGTGCCAGCAGCACAACAGGTTACTATGAAAAACTGTTTTTT
size: .; J: TRBJ1-2; D: .; length: 16; V: TRBV19; CDR3: CASSIGIYVTSSGYTF; DNA: TGTGCCAGTAGTATTGGGATTTATGTGACTAGCAGTGGCTACACCTTC
size: .; J: TRBJ2-2; D: TRBD2; length: 15; V: TRBV5-1; CDR3: CASSPTSGGTGELFF; DNA: TGCGCCAGCAGCCCAACTAGCGGGGGCACCGGGGAGCTGTTTTTT
size: .; J: TRBJ2-3; D: TRBD2; length: 13; V: TRBV9; CDR3: CASSRGGADTQYF; DNA: TGTGCCAGCAGCCGGGGAGGGGCAGATACGCAGTATTTT
size: .; J: TRBJ1-1; D: .; length: 14; V: TRBV5-4; CDR3: CASSLPTGLGEAFF; DNA: TGTGCCAGCAGCTTGCCCACAGGATTGGGTGAAGCTTTCTTT